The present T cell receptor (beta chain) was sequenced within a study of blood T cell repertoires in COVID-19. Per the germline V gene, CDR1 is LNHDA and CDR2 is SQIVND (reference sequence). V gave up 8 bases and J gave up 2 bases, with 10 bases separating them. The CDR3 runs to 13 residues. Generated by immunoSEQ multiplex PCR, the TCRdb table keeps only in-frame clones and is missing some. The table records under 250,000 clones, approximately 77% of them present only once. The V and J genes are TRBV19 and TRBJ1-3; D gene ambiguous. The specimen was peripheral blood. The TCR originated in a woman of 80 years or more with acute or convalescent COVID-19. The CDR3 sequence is CASLRRAGNTIYF. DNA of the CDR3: TGTGCCAGTCTACGTCGTGCTGGAAACACCATATATTTT.